This entry describes one T cell receptor beta chain. These data come from a study of blood T cell repertoires in COVID-19. Sequenced by immunoSEQ multiplex PCR; TCRdb stores in-frame clones only, minus some. Of about 110,000 clones listed, just over 70% are singletons. Trimming cost V 1 base and J 6 bases, with 12 bases left between them. Germline V lookup: CDR1 MNHNS, CDR2 SASEGT. The CDR3 has 14 amino acids. V usage is TRBV6-1 and J usage is TRBJ1-2, with D perhaps TRBD1 (6 bases). The TCR originated in a woman between 40 and 50 years old with acute or convalescent COVID-19. The sequenced material came from peripheral blood. CDR3 residues: CASSEVAGGHGYTF. The CDR3 DNA reads TGTGCCAGCAGTGAAGTTGCGGGGGGGCATGGCTACACCTTC.